A single sample is the source of the 8 T cell receptor beta chains below, sequenced in a study of blood T cell repertoires in COVID-19. Produced via immunoSEQ multiplex PCR; TCRdb's table is partial and in-frame only. The repertoire holds approximately 140,000 clones, about 85% seen once, with around 9.8% in the top ten. Source material: peripheral blood. These receptors all stem from a man aged 35 to 55 with active or convalescent COVID-19.

The J gene is TRBJ2-7, the V gene TRBV7-2; no clear D gene. The germline gives CDR1 SGHTA, CDR2 FQGNSA. V shed 5 bases and J shed 0 bases, with 8 bases lying between them. The CDR3 extends over 13 amino acids. CDR3 DNA sequence: TGTGCCAGCAGCCCTTTGGCCTCCTACGAGCAGTACTTC. Translated, it gives CASSPLASYEQYF.

The gene calls are TRBV7-9 and TRBJ2-5; 14 bases are shared with TRBD2. Germline values: CDR1 SEHNR, CDR2 FQNEAQ (reference sequence). CDR3 size: 17 residues. Germline trimming cut 9 bases from V and 4 bases from J; bases unmatched to any gene: 13. The CDR3 is CARNYPGLAGGRETQYF. Written as DNA, the CDR3 is TGTGCCAGGAACTATCCCGGACTAGCGGGGGGTCGAGAGACCCAGTACTTC.

V gene TRBV10-3 combines with J gene TRBJ1-5; TRBD1 matches 7 bases. The CDR3 length is 15 residues. The V gene's germline CDR1 is ENHRY and CDR2 SYGVKD. V trimming: 8 bases; J trimming: 2 bases; junction bases outside the gene matches: 9. The CDR3 region is CAIRPSGTGNQPQHF. CDR3 DNA sequence: TGTGCCATCCGACCGTCCGGGACAGGCAATCAGCCCCAGCATTTT.

The chain couples TRBV5-1 to TRBJ1-1, with D perhaps matching TRBD1 (5 bases). The CDR3 spans 15 residues. V was shortened by 0 bases and J by 9 bases, with 18 bases between the two germline ends. Germline V lookup: CDR1 SGHRS, CDR2 YFSETQ. The CDR3 region is CASSLAGLGEGQAFF. The CDR3 bases are TGCGCCAGCAGCTTGGCCGGGCTGGGGGAGGGCCAAGCTTTCTTT.

The chain uses TRBV12-5 and TRBJ1-5; the D is unclear. Trimming stripped 3 bases from V and 2 bases from J, with 5 bases between. CDR3 length equals 13 residues. Germline CDR1 reads LGHNT; CDR2 reads FRNRAP. CDR3 in amino acids: CASGFFGNQPQHF. For the CDR3, the DNA is TGTGCTAGTGGTTTCTTCGGCAATCAGCCCCAGCATTTT.

The chain links TRBV12-3 or TRBV12-4 to TRBJ2-5; D is undetermined. V shed 3 bases and J shed 1 base, with 6 bases lying between them. The CDR3 sequence is 13 residues long. CDR3 sequence: CASSLFSQETQYF. The CDR3 region has the DNA TGTGCCAGCAGTTTGTTCAGCCAAGAGACCCAGTACTTC.

This chain uses TRBV3-1 (or the pseudogene TRBV3-2) with TRBJ1-6, with D possibly TRBD1 on 6 matching bases. There are 16 residues in the CDR3. Per the germline V gene, CDR1 is LGHDT and CDR2 is YNNKEL (reference sequence). Deletions cut 4 bases from V and 0 bases from J, with 10 bases between. CDR3 protein: CASSPKDSSYNSPLHF. As DNA, the CDR3 is TGTGCCAGCAGCCCGAAGGACAGCTCCTATAATTCACCCCTCCACTTT.

The chain joins TRBV19 to TRBJ1-1; 8 bases fit TRBD1. The CDR3 sequence is 15 residues long. Germline CDR1 and CDR2: LNHDA and SQIVND (reference sequence). V lost 8 bases, J lost 1 base, and 9 bases stayed unmatched. The CDR3 nucleotides are TGTGCCAGTTCCACAGGGGGACTGGGGAACACTGAAGCTTTCTTT. The encoded protein is CASSTGGLGNTEAFF.